This T cell receptor (beta chain) emerged from a study of cytomegalovirus exposure and HLA in healthy donors (dated by TCRdb to 2015 to 2018). Context from the whole study: In an earlier analysis of approximately 500 of the donors, 250 to 350 Gb of sequence data and 100 million or so unique TCR beta sequences from some 170 million T cells were reported. An early release covering roughly 640 HLA-typed donors comprised about 300 gigabases of sequencing data and 85 million or so unique TCR sequences. To predict cytomegalovirus infection status, the study brought together high-throughput TCR immunosequencing, statistical association of individual TCRs with disease status, and machine learning. The study aimed to test whether signatures of past pathogen exposure could be identified by cataloging public T cell receptors. In addition to the first cohort of hundreds of subjects, a separate validation cohort of approximately 130 different subjects was used. Donor age, sex, ethnicity and CMV serostatus were compiled alongside the repertoire data. Among around 400 genotyped donors of the cohort, an average of around 240,000 unique TCR beta nucleotide sequences were sequenced per donor, roughly 20% of them non-productive. A later analysis re-analyzed previously published TCR beta repertoires from 666 donors and added high-resolution HLA genotyping to study TCR occurrence patterns. Among the roughly 400 genotyped donors, roughly 80% belonged to the genetic ancestry cluster associated with self-reported Caucasian donors. HLA typing included class I and class II loci at four-digit resolution. Four or five DR-DQ haplotypes were handled as single units for association and clustering because linkage in the cohort was strong. Rather than drawing on any new phenotypic data, the later analysis identified candidate immune exposures from TCR beta sequences and the way those sequences occurred across donors. Every discovery cohort repertoire had been produced on one sequencing platform. The number of donors typed differed by locus, with about 629-640 for A, B, C, DRB1 and DQB1, more than 500 for DQA1, over 600 for DPA1, and around 430 for DPB1. To decide whether each TCR beta V gene segment behaved as functional or pseudogenic, an earlier analysis of several hundred of the donors relied on high-throughput TCR beta sequencing. The T cell repertoires of under 750 subjects were profiled by immunosequencing and related to cytomegalovirus serostatus. A later genetic analysis used genome-wide SNP genotypes for about 60% of the roughly 670 donors, treating that subset as a discovery cohort. What the authors observed across the whole study: It was suggested by the authors that the approach could potentially be generalized to other disease states and immunological phenotypes. CMV serostatus was the only immune exposure information available for the cohort. In a later analysis, most CMV-associated TCR beta chains were found to appear HLA-restricted, with HLA associations seemingly driven largely by CMV exposure. At a false discovery rate of 0.05, a later analysis linked 16,000 or so TCR beta sequences to specific HLA alleles. Only TCR beta chains were sequenced in this cohort, and the absence of alpha or paired-chain data limited detectable features. In both the original and validation cohorts, the classifier was reported to diagnose cytomegalovirus status with high specificity and sensitivity. A few of the identified cytomegalovirus-associated TCR beta chains were confirmed in vitro to be specific for cytomegalovirus antigens. In a later analysis, the rate of TCR association differed among HLA loci, with DRB1 alleles having the most associated TCRs and HLA-C alleles having the fewest. A further reported finding was that TCR beta sequences accurately predicted the HLA-A and HLA-B alleles for most subjects in the first cohort. The sequencing pipeline was judged likely to have produced a cluster of highly shared sequence variants as a technical artifact. In a later analysis, HLA-associated TCR beta chains showed more clonal expansion and lower generation probabilities than non-associated chains that were equally common. In a later analysis, several top co-occurrence clusters were reported to appear linked to parvovirus B19, influenza, CMV and Epstein-Barr virus. Across donors, most TCR sequences were observed very rarely, whereas some public TCRs were present in many individuals. The study listed 150 to 200 TCR beta chains as associated with cytomegalovirus. When HLA alleles, especially DR and DQ, strongly co-occurred, attributing TCR associations to individual alleles was difficult. Some IMGT-functional V segments, including TRBV6-2 and TRBV6-3, could not be distinguished by the 87-base-pair reads and were therefore excluded. Because counts were too low, under 20 rarely observed V segments, including chromosome 9 orphons, were left out of the earlier analysis of 500 to 650 of the donors. Correlated functional status among segregating V segments might be attributable to linkage disequilibrium, but an unknown experimental factor could not be ruled out. Because HLA typing was unavailable for some donors at each locus, only the typed subset was used in association tests. Roughly uniform sequencing depth across donors was assumed in presence/absence analyses, although this assumption may not hold. In a later genetic analysis, a missense DCLRE1C variant was associated with V-gene and J-gene trimming of TCR beta chains, and the association was replicated in an independent cohort. In an earlier analysis of approximately 600 of the donors, most TCR beta V segments were observed in productive rearrangements about 87% or about 30% of the time, broadly matching IMGT annotations. A later genetic analysis reported fewer N-insertions in productive TCRs among donors in an Asian-associated ancestry cluster than the approximately 670-donor mean.

The method was the immunoSEQ multiplex PCR assay. The multiplex PCR relied on a mix of 60 forward primers for TCR Vbeta segments and 13 reverse primers for TCR Jbeta segments. The CDR3 region of rearranged TCR beta genes was amplified from genomic DNA by a multiplex PCR assay. Amplified TCR beta libraries were sequenced as 87-base-pair reads on the Illumina HiSeq System. Turning to the authors' computational methods: A later analysis counted approximately 84 million unique TCR beta chains across the roughly 700 repertoires, and around 9.9 million of these chains were shared by at least two donors. Raw reads were error-corrected and collapsed into unique sequences by a nearest-neighbor algorithm in which closely related sequences were merged to remove PCR and sequencing errors. Alignment of CDR3 sequences to IMGT reference sequences was used to assign V, D and J gene segments. Each retained sequence needed at least a six-nucleotide match to both a V gene segment and a J gene segment. Rearrangements were called productive when the CDR3 lacked stop codons and stayed in frame with V and J; all others were non-productive. CDR3 was defined according to IMGT convention as the region running from the second conserved V-encoded cysteine to the conserved J-encoded phenylalanine. In an earlier analysis of more than 550 of the donors, sequences lacking an unambiguous match to a single V gene segment were excluded. In an earlier analysis of roughly 600 of the donors, a V segment was called functional when productive rearrangements were above 56.7%, and segregating when the standard deviation between donors exceeded 5%. A statistical classification framework was built to diagnose cytomegalovirus status from the catalog of TCR beta chain sequences. In a later analysis, V and J genes were assigned by comparing TCR nucleotide sequences against IMGT/GENE-DB human TR gene sequences. A later analysis assigned CDR3 sequences and most-parsimonious VDJ recombination scenarios with the TCRdist pipeline. In a later analysis, each TCR beta chain was defined by its CDR3 amino acid sequence together with its V-gene family, and reads lacking a unique V-gene family were excluded. A later analysis removed 600 or so highly shared, low-generation-probability nucleotide sequences to deal with suspected cross-contamination and a sequencing artifact. In a later analysis, a clonal expansion index for each public chain was calculated from normalized within-repertoire ranks of inferred template counts. In a later analysis, generation probabilities were computed with a VDJ recombination model fitted to out-of-frame rearrangements, and the resulting probabilities were checked against IGoR. In a later analysis, TCR-TCR, TCR-HLA and TCR-CMV co-occurrence was scored with hypergeometric tests, and a repertoire-size bias correction was applied to TCR pairs. A later analysis estimated false discovery rates by permuting HLA or CMV assignments 20 times. In a later analysis, co-occurring TCRs were grouped with DBSCAN, and TCRdist sequence similarity was added when clustering was performed within HLA-allele-positive subsets. For co-occurrence clustering, repertoires with fewer than 30,000 or more than 120,000 public chains were excluded, along with roughly five repertoires with anomalous nucleotide sharing. What TCRdb holds here is the immuneACCESS table cut down to in-frame rearrangements. Part of the clones is not present; checked against another copy, under half of the missing clones reflect an unresolved V gene, and the others are unexplained. The V and J calls and clone size come from that table; D and trimming were worked out from the DNA. This sample lists 130,000 or so clones; 84% were detected once. Just under 3% of the sample goes to the ten largest clones.

Including cysteine and phenylalanine, the CDR3 has 11 amino acids. Only the CDR3 DNA is retained, 33 bases long and in frame from the first base. From a lookup of the germline V gene (reference sequence), CDR1 and CDR2 are DFQATT and SNEGSKA. V drops 5 bases and J drops 16 bases, leaving 18 bases in between. The cohort comprised approximately 700 healthy bone marrow donors. All cohort members were sampled while nominally healthy, although unrecorded immune exposures were likely present. The donor tested CMV seropositive, placing the donor among the roughly 270 seropositive members of the cohort. A peripheral blood sample was provided by each donor, and peripheral blood mononuclear cells were used for TCR beta sequencing. Genomic DNA extraction from the blood cell samples was performed with the Qiagen DNeasy Blood Extraction Kit. Turning to this clone: No antigen is known for it. No qualities accompany the bases; no much larger clone lies one base away.

The TCR sequence derives from a woman in her late teens or twenties in good health and CMV-seropositive. Sequenced sample: PBMCs. Recombination linked TRBV20-1 to TRBJ2-1, and TRBD2 may be the D gene, going by 6 matching bases. The CDR3 reads as follows: CSADPGLLGFF. The nucleotides are TGCAGTGCTGACCCGGGACTCCTTGGTTTCTTC.